This TCR beta chain was profiled in a study of T cells after yellow fever vaccination. General study results and limits: Contamination by abundant bulk-population clonotypes could be present in FACS-sorted repertoires. Booster samples showed a return of most primary-vaccination clones (around 96% CD4, 80% to 90% CD8).

In TCRdb, the 5' RACE reads were re-called with MiXCR into one record per CDR3 protein. There are about 120,000 distinct CDR3 sequences in the sample; under 9% occur only once, and roughly 43% lies in the top ten. The V end was cut by 2 bases, the J end by 2 bases, with 9 bases between. CDR3 size: 14 residues. Germline assignment: CDR1 SGHAT and CDR2 FQNNGV. This clonotype came up many times. Its antigen is undetermined. This specimen was CD8+ T cells sorted from PBMCs, taken on the day of the yellow fever booster vaccination. The chain uses TRBV11-2 and TRBJ1-1; unclear D gene. This sequence was found in a man aged 18-30 years who received the YFV17D yellow fever vaccine. The CDR3 DNA is TGTGCCAGCAGCTTACCGGGATTTAACACTGAAGCTTTCTTT. The encoded protein is CASSLPGFNTEAFF.